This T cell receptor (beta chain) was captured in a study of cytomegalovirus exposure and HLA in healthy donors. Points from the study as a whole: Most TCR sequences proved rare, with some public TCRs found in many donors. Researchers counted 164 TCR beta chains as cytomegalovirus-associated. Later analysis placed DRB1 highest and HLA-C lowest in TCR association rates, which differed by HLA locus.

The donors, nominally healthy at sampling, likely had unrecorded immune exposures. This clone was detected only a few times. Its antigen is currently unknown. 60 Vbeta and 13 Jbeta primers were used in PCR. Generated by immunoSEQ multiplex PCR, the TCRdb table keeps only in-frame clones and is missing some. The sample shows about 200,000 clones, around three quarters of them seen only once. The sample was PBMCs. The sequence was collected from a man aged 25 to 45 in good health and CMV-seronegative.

DNA for the CDR3: TGTGCCAGCAGCGTAGGGAACGGGAGGAGAGAGACCCAGTACTTC. Its translation is CASSVGNGRRETQYF. V is TRBV9 and J is TRBJ2-5, with 7 bases aligning to TRBD2. Unmatched junction bases numbered 6, after V lost 0 bases and J lost 4 bases. The CDR3 length is 15 residues. Germline CDR1 is SGDLS and CDR2 is YYNGEE.